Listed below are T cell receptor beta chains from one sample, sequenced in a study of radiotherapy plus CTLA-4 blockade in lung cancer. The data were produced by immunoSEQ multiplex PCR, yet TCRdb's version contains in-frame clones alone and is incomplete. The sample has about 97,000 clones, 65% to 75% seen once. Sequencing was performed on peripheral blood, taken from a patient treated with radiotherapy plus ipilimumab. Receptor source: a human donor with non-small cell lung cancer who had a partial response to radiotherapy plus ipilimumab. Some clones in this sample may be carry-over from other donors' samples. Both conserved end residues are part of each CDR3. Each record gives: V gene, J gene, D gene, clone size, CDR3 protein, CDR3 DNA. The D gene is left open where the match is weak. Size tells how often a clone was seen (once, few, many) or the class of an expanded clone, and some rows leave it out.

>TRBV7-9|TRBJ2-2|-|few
CAGRLNSAANTGELFF
TGTGCCGGTCGATTGAACAGTGCCGCGAACACCGGGGAGCTGTTTTTT
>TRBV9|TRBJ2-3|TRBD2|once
CASSVGLAETDTQYF
TGTGCCAGCAGCGTAGGACTAGCGGAAACAGATACGCAGTATTTT
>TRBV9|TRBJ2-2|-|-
CASGNLGELFF
TGTGCCAGCGGTAACTTGGGGGAGCTGTTTTTT
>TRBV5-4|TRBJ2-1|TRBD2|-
CASSRPGGTSSYNEQFF
TGTGCCAGCAGCAGACCCGGGGGGACTAGCTCCTACAATGAGCAGTTCTTC
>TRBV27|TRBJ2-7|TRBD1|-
CASSLRPGQGYEQYF
TGTGCCAGCAGTTTACGCCCGGGACAGGGCTACGAGCAGTACTTC
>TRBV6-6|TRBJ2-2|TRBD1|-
CASSKGGQGRTGELFF
TGTGCCAGCAGTAAGGGTGGACAGGGGCGGACCGGGGAGCTGTTTTTT
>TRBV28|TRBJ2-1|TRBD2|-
CASSSAAGEIYNEQFF
TGTGCCAGCAGTTCCGCGGCGGGAGAGATCTACAATGAGCAGTTCTTC
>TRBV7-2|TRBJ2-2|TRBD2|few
CASSLALAGVAGELFF
TGTGCCAGCAGCTTAGCCTTAGCGGGAGTGGCCGGGGAGCTGTTTTTT
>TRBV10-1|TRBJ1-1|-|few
CASSVGRNTEAFF
TGCGCCAGCAGTGTTGGGCGGAACACTGAAGCTTTCTTT
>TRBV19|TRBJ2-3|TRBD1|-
CASGNRGRRDTQYF
TGTGCCAGTGGCAACAGGGGGCGAAGAGATACGCAGTATTTT
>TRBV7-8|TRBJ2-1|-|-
CASSLVGGGIGSYNEQFF
TGTGCCAGCAGCTTAGTAGGGGGGGGCATTGGTTCCTACAATGAGCAGTTCTTC
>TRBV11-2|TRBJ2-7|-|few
CASSLGDGYEQYF
TGTGCCAGCAGCTTAGGTGACGGGTACGAGCAGTACTTC
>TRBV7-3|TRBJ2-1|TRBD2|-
CASSDWTVASGRNNEQFF
TGTGCCAGCAGCGATTGGACGGTTGCTAGCGGGCGTAACAATGAGCAGTTCTTC
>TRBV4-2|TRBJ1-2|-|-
CATAGHYGYTF
TGTGCCACGGCGGGGCACTATGGCTACACCTTC
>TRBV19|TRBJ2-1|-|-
CASSAGNNNEQFF
TGTGCCAGTAGTGCAGGCAATAACAATGAGCAGTTCTTC
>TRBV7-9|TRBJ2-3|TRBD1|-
CASSFYGQGRPSDTQYF
TGTGCCAGCAGCTTCTACGGACAGGGCCGCCCCAGCGATACGCAGTATTTT
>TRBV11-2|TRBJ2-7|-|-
CASSFGATSYEQYF
TGTGCCAGCAGCTTTGGGGCCACTTCCTACGAGCAGTACTTC
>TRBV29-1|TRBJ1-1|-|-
CSVGQISEAFF
TGCAGCGTTGGACAGATATCTGAAGCTTTCTTT
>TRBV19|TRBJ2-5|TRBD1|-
CASSIPSGQPYF
TGTGCCAGTAGTATCCCCTCGGGACAGCCTTACTTC
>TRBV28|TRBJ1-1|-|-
CASSSPGGEIKRAFF
TGTGCCAGCAGTTCCCCGGGGGGGGAAATAAAAAGAGCTTTCTTT
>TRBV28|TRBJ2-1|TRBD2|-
CASSWPGGNYNEQFF
TGTGCCAGCAGTTGGCCGGGGGGAAACTACAATGAGCAGTTCTTC
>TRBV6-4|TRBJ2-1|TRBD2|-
CASSSSGGRYNEQFF
TGTGCCAGCAGTTCAAGCGGGGGACGGTACAATGAGCAGTTCTTC
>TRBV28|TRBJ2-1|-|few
CASSSPSAGSYNEQFF
TGTGCCAGCAGTTCCCCCTCGGCGGGCTCCTACAATGAGCAGTTCTTC
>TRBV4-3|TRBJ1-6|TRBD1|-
CASSQDIGGTAYNSPLHF
TGCGCCAGCAGCCAAGATATAGGGGGGACAGCGTATAATTCACCCCTCCACTTT
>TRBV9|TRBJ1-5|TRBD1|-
CASSAGQGANQPQHF
TGTGCCAGCAGCGCGGGACAGGGGGCAAATCAGCCCCAGCATTTT
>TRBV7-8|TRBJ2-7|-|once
CASRRSGEQYF
TGTGCCAGCAGGAGGAGCGGCGAGCAGTACTTC
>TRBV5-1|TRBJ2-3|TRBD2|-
CASSLAASGGLNYGDTQYF
TGCGCCAGCAGCTTGGCGGCTAGCGGGGGCCTAAACTACGGAGATACGCAGTATTTT
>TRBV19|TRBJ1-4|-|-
CASSHRATNEKLFF
TGTGCCAGTAGTCACAGGGCAACTAATGAAAAACTGTTTTTT
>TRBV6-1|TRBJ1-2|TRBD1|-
CASSGIGTGYGYTF
TGTGCCAGCAGTGGGATTGGGACAGGGTATGGCTACACCTTC
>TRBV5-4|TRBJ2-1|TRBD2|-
CASGPQTSFSPLSYNEQFF
TGTGCCAGCGGCCCTCAGACTAGCTTTTCCCCTCTCTCCTACAATGAGCAGTTCTTC
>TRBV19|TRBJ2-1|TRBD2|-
CASSIGLSELAGGQSNEQFF
TGTGCCAGTAGTATCGGTCTTTCGGAACTAGCGGGAGGTCAAAGCAATGAGCAGTTCTTC
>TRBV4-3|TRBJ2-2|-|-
CASSQIPRQNTGELFF
TGCGCCAGCAGCCAAATCCCGCGGCAGAACACCGGGGAGCTGTTTTTT
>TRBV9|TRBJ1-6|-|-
CASSGGGNSPLHF
TGTGCCAGCAGCGGCGGGGGTAATTCACCCCTCCACTTT
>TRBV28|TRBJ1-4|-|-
CASSPQPRQRVEKLFF
TGTGCCAGCAGCCCACAGCCCAGACAGCGAGTAGAAAAACTGTTTTTT
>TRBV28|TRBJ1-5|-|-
CASSFSGGGNQPQHF
TGTGCCAGCAGTTTCAGCGGGGGAGGGAATCAGCCCCAGCATTTT
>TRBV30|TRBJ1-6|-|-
CAWRVGRGSNSPLHF
TGTGCCTGGAGGGTGGGCAGGGGTTCTAATTCACCCCTCCACTTT
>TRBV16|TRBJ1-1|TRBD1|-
CASSQKGTGLNTEAFF
TGTGCCAGCAGCCAAAAAGGGACAGGGTTGAACACTGAAGCTTTCTTT
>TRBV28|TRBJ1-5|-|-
CASSPMSGDGNQPQHF
TGTGCCAGCAGCCCGATGTCGGGGGATGGCAATCAGCCCCAGCATTTT
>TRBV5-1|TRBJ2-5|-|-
CASSAGGRQETQYF
TGCGCCAGCAGCGCTGGGGGCAGGCAAGAGACCCAGTACTTC
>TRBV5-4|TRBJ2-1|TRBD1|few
CASSFDRVQANEQFF
TGTGCCAGCAGCTTCGACAGGGTTCAGGCCAATGAGCAGTTCTTC
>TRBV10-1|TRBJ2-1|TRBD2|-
CASSASGLAAINEQFF
TGCGCCAGCAGTGCGTCCGGACTAGCGGCGATCAATGAGCAGTTCTTC
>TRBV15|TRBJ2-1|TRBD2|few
CATSSQTSGGYNEQFF
TGTGCCACCAGCTCCCAGACTAGCGGGGGTTACAATGAGCAGTTCTTC
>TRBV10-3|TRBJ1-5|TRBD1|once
CAISAGQGGDQPQHF
TGTGCCATCAGCGCGGGACAGGGAGGAGATCAGCCCCAGCATTTT
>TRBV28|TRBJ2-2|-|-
CASISHGELFF
TGTGCCAGCATTAGCCACGGGGAGCTGTTTTTT
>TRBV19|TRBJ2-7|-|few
CASSIDGATGYEQYF
TGTGCCAGTAGTATAGATGGGGCCACAGGTTACGAGCAGTACTTC
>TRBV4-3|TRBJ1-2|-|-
CASSQDWDIRMGYTF
TGCGCCAGCAGCCAAGATTGGGACATAAGAATGGGCTACACCTTC